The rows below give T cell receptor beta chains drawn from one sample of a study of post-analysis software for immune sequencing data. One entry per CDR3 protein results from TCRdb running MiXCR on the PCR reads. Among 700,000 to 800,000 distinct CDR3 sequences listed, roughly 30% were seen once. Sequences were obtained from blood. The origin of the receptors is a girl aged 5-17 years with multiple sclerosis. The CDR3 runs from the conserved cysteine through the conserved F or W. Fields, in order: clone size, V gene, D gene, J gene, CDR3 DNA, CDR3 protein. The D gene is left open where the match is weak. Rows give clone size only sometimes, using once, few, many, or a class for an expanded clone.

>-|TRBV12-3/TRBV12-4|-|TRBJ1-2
TGTGCCAGCAGTCCCACCGGGGGCCCTCGGGGCTACACCTTC
CASSPTGGPRGYTF
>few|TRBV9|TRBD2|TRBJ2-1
TGTGCCAGCAGTCCACAATGGGGCGGGAGGGATAAATACAATGAGCAGTTCTTC
CASSPQWGGRDKYNEQFF
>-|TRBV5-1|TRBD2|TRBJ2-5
TGCGCCAGCACGAGGGGTCTAGCGGGTTCCCAAGAGACCCAGTACTTC
CASTRGLAGSQETQYF
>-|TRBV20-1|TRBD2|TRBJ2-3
TGCAGTGCTGAGGCCGGGACTAGCGGGAGGACAGATACGCAGTATTTT
CSAEAGTSGRTDTQYF
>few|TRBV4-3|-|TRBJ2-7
TGCGCCAGCAGCCAAGATAATGGCGGGATTCAATACGAGCAGTACTTC
CASSQDNGGIQYEQYF
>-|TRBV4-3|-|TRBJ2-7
TGCGCCAGCAGCCAGATGGGAGGTGCCGCCTACGAGCAGTACTTC
CASSQMGGAAYEQYF
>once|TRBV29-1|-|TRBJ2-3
TGCAGCGTAAAAAAGGGGGGCCGGAGTCGGGCCCCAGCACGAGATACGCAGTATTTT
CSVKKGGRSRAPARDTQYF
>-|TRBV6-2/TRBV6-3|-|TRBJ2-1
TGTGCCAGCAGTTACAGGGAAATGGCGGGGGGAAACAGGGGGCGGAATGAGCAGTTCTTC
CASSYREMAGGNRGRNEQFF
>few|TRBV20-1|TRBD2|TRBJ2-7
TGCAGTGCTAGAGATATCATTGGCGGGAGGGATCCCTACGAGCAGTACTTC
CSARDIIGGRDPYEQYF
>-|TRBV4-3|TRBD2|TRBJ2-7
TGCGCCAGCAGCCAAGAAGGAGAAGCGGGAGTCTACGAGCAGTACTTC
CASSQEGEAGVYEQYF
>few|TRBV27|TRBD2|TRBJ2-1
TGTGCCAGCAGTTTTCTGGTAGCGGGGGGCCGAAGCTCCTACAATGAGCAGTTCTTC
CASSFLVAGGRSSYNEQFF
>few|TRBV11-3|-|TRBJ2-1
TGTGCCAGCAGCTTGGCGACTGAATACAATGAGCAGTTCTTC
CASSLATEYNEQFF
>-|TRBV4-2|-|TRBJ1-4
TGTGCCAGCAGCCAAGACATATCTGAAAAACTGTTTTTT
CASSQDISEKLFF
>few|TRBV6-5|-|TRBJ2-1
TGTGCCACCCAACAGGGTTGGAATGAGCAGTTCTTC
CATQQGWNEQFF
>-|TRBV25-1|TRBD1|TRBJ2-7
TGTGTCAGCAGTGGGGGGACAGGGACCTACGAGCAGTACTTC
CVSSGGTGTYEQYF
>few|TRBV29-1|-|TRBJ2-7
TGCAGCGTAACTGGACAGACCTACGAGCAGTACTTC
CSVTGQTYEQYF
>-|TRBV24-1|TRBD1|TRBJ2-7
TGTGCCACCAGTGACCCCACCGGGACAGGGGTTAACGAGCAGTACTTC
CATSDPTGTGVNEQYF
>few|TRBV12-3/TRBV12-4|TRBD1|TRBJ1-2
TGTGCCAGCGGATGGACAGGGGGCTCCTTTGGCTACACCTTC
CASGWTGGSFGYTF
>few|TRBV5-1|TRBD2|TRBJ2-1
TGCGCCAGCTCCCATGGCCGGGGACTAGCGGGAGGGCCTCAAGAGCAGTTCTTC
CASSHGRGLAGGPQEQFF
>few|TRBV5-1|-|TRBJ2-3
TGCGCCAGCAGCTTCCTCCGTGTAGATACGCAGTATTTT
CASSFLRVDTQYF
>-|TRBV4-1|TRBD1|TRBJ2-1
TGCGCCAGCAGCCAAGTTGGGGACAGGCTCAATGAGCAGTTCTTC
CASSQVGDRLNEQFF
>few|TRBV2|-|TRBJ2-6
TGTGCCAGCAGGCTTGAAGGGGCCAACGTCCTGACTTTC
CASRLEGANVLTF
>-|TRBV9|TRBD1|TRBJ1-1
TGTGCCAGCAGCGTTCCTGGGACAGGGCTTCAGGTAGCTTTCTTT
CASSVPGTGLQVAFF
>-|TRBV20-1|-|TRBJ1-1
TGCAGTGCTAGGGGGACGGACATGAACACTGAAGCTTTCTTT
CSARGTDMNTEAFF
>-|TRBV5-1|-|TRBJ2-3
TGCGCCAGCAGCTTGGAGGGGGATATTTCGACAGATACGCAGTATTTT
CASSLEGDISTDTQYF
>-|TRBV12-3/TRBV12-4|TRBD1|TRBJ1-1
TGTGCTGGGGGATCAACCCGACAGGGATCCACTGAAGCTTTCTTT
CAGGSTRQGSTEAFF
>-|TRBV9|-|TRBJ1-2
TGTGCCAGCAGCGGGGACGGTCACCTTAACTATGGCTACACCTTC
CASSGDGHLNYGYTF
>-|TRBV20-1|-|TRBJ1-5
TGCAGTGCTATAATCAGGGAACAGCCCCAGCATTTT
CSAIIREQPQHF
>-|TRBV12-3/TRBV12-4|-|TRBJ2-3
TGTGCCAGCAGTCCCCGGGGGGCCTCCGACACAGATACGCAGTATTTT
CASSPRGASDTDTQYF
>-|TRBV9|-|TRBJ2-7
TGTGCCAGCAGCCTATACAGGGTGGCCTACGAGCAGTACTTC
CASSLYRVAYEQYF
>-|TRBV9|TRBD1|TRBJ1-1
TGTGCCAGCAACACCCGGGACAGGGGTTTGGGCACTGAAGCTTTCTTT
CASNTRDRGLGTEAFF
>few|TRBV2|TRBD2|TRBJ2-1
TGTGCCAGCAGGGGTGATAGCGGGAGGGAAAAGTACAATGAGCAGTTCTTC
CASRGDSGREKYNEQFF
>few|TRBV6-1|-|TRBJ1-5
TGTGCCAGCAGTGAACGGAGGGGTTATCAGCCCCAGCATTTT
CASSERRGYQPQHF
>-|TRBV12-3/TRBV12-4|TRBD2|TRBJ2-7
TGTGCCAGCAGTTTGGAAGGGAGGGCGTACGAGCAGTACTTC
CASSLEGRAYEQYF
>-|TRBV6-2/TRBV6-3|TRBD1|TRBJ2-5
TGTGCCAGCAGTTCCGGACAGGTATCTTATCTCCAAGAGACCCAGTACTTC
CASSSGQVSYLQETQYF
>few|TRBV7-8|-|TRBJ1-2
TGTGCCAGCAGCTTAGACAAGACTGGCCTCTATGGCTACACCTTC
CASSLDKTGLYGYTF
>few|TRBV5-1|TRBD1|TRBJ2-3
TGCGCCAGCAGCTCTGGGACAGGGGAATGGGATACGCAGTATTTT
CASSSGTGEWDTQYF
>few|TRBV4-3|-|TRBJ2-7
TGCGCCAGCAGCCAAGATAACGAGCAGTACTTC
CASSQDNEQYF
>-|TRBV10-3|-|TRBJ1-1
TGTGCCATCAGTGACGTATGGCCGAACACTGAAGCTTTCTTT
CAISDVWPNTEAFF
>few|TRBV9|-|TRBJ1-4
TGTGCCAGCAGCGTTAGTGGGAGGGGGACTGCTTTTAATGAAAAACTGTTTTTT
CASSVSGRGTAFNEKLFF
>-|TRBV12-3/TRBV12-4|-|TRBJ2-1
TGTGCCAGCAGTCTCCCTCAGGGTTACAATGAGCAGTTCTTC
CASSLPQGYNEQFF
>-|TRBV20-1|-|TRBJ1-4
TGCAGTGCTACCGCGAACCTTGGGGGCAGGGAAGGTGAAAAACTGTTTTTT
CSATANLGGREGEKLFF
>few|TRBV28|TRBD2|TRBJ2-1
TGTGCCAGCAGCACTCCGGCTAGCGGATCTCCCTACAATGAGCAGTTCTTC
CASSTPASGSPYNEQFF
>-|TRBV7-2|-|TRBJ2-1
TGTGCCAGCACGATGTGGCCGCTCGCCTACGAGCAGTTCTTC
CASTMWPLAYEQFF
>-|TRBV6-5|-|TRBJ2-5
TGTGCCAGCGGCCGGGACCCTACACGGTGGGAGACCCAGTACTTC
CASGRDPTRWETQYF
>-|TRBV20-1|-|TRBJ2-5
TGCAGTGCTAGACCTCTAGGCCGGCGGAACCAAGAGACCCAGTACTTC
CSARPLGRRNQETQYF
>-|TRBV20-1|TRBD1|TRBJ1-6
TGCAGTGCTCCAACAGGGGGCCTATCCATTAATTCACCCCTCCACTTT
CSAPTGGLSINSPLHF
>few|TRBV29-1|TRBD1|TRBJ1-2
TGCAGCGTAGAGGACAGGGGGGGCTATGGCTACACCTTC
CSVEDRGGYGYTF
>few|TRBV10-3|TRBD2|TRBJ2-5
TGTGCCGTCAGTGAGTCTGGAACTAGCGGGGGGCGTGAGACCCAGTACTTC
CAVSESGTSGGRETQYF
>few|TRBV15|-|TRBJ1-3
TGTGCCACCGCGCGGGGGTCTGGAAACACCATATATTTT
CATARGSGNTIYF
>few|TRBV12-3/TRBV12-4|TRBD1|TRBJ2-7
TGTGCCAGCACTGGGGGACAGGGGTCCTACGAGCAGTACTTC
CASTGGQGSYEQYF
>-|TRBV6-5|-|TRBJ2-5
TGTGCCAGCATTTCGTTCCGGGGAAGGATTCAAGGCGAGACCCAGTACTTC
CASISFRGRIQGETQYF
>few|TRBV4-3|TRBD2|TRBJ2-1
TGCGCCAGCAGCCACCCTCGGGGAGCGGGGGATTACTACAATGAGCAGTTCTTC
CASSHPRGAGDYYNEQFF
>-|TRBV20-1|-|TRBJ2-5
TGCAGTGGTTACATCGCTTCGGAGACCCAGTACTTC
CSGYIASETQYF
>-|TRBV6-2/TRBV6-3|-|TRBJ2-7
TGTGCCAGCAGTTACCTTGTCGACGAGCAGTACTTC
CASSYLVDEQYF